What follows are 19 T cell receptor beta chains derived from one specimen sequenced in a study of shared clonotypes between healthy human individuals. Repertoires were generated with immunoSEQ multiplex PCR, while TCRdb's copy carries only in-frame clones and drops some. The sample lists roughly 490,000 clones, roughly four fifths seen once, with 13% in the top ten. Sample: PBMCs. Receptors were obtained from a woman between 35 and 50 years old in good health. Some clones in this sample may be carry-over from other donors' samples.

This clone was seen ten or more times. The CDR3 sequence is CSVEISRESFADTQYF. The CDR3 coding sequence is TGCAGCGTTGAAATCTCGCGGGAGAGTTTTGCAGATACGCAGTATTTT. The V and J genes are TRBV29-1 and TRBJ2-3, with 7 bases fitting TRBD2. CDR1 and CDR2 (germline): SQVTM, ANQGSEA. V gave up 2 bases and J gave up 4 bases; unmatched junction bases: 12. CDR3 length: 16 residues.

V and J are TRBV5-1 and TRBJ2-5; D not resolved. Trimming shortened V by 7 bases and J by 2 bases, and 12 bases separated the two germline ends. CDR1 and CDR2 (germline): SGHRS, YFSETQ. The CDR3 sequence is 13 residues long. The CDR3 coding sequence is TGCGCCAGCCGGAGACCCGAACAAGAGACCCAGTACTTC. It is translated as CASRRPEQETQYF.

As concerns this clone: The sample has other DNA sequences that encode this CDR3 too. The J gene is TRBJ1-1, the V gene TRBV6-5; the D is unclear. This CDR3 is built from 13 residues. Germline CDR1 MNHEY, CDR2 SVGAGI. The germline V and J ends were trimmed by 2 bases and 4 bases, with 8 bases remaining between them. The CDR3 is CASSYMRGTEAFF. CDR3 sequence (DNA): TGTGCCAGCAGTTACATGCGGGGCACTGAAGCTTTCTTT.

The chain combines TRBV4-1 with TRBJ2-2, with TRBD2 as a possible D gene (6 bases). The length of the CDR3 is 16 residues. V lost 2 bases to trimming and J lost 5 bases, with 15 bases between them. Germline V gene sequence: CDR1 MGHRA, CDR2 YSYEKL. Written as DNA, the CDR3 is TGCGCCAGCAGCCAACCAAGGAGGGTCAGGACCGGGGAGCTGTTTTTT. It specifies CASSQPRRVRTGELFF.

This clone has only one observation. The sample contains more than one DNA sequence encoding this CDR3. This chain uses TRBV20-1 with TRBJ1-2; D is uncertain. The CDR3 has 10 residues. The V gene's germline CDR1 is DFQATT and CDR2 SNEGSKA (reference sequence). Trimming took 6 bases from V and 4 from J, leaving 6 bases between them. The CDR3 sequence is CSAQIYGYTF. The CDR3 nucleotides are TGCAGTGCCCAAATCTATGGCTACACCTTC.

This clone was seen a handful of times. The V call is TRBV2, the J call TRBJ1-1; D gene unclear. From germline, CDR1 is SNHLY and CDR2 FYNNEI. This CDR3 region has 13 residues. V dropped 8 bases and J dropped 1 base, with 11 bases sitting between them. CDR3 nucleotides: TGTGCCAGCGGGTCGTTAGGGAACACTGAAGCTTTCTTT. This gives the protein CASGSLGNTEAFF.

The chain uses TRBV18 and TRBJ1-2; 8 bases fit TRBD1. The germline CDR1 and CDR2 sequences are KGHSH and LQKENI. CDR3 length equals 17 residues. The V gene end was trimmed by 6 bases and the J gene end by 7 bases; junction bases not matched to a gene: 19. CDR3 DNA: TGTGCCAGCTCCCCTCCGTCCAAGTCCAGGGGGCTGGGTGGCTACACCTTC. Protein: CASSPPSKSRGLGGYTF.

The genes are TRBV5-1 and TRBJ2-5, with unresolved D. The better agreement between TRBJ2-7 and the DNA end casts doubt on the J call. The CDR3 contains 13 residues. Germline-derived CDR1 and CDR2 are SGHRS and YFSETQ. The CDR3 DNA is TGCGCCAGCAGCTCCCCCTTGGCCAGCGAGCAGTACTTC. It encodes CASSSPLASEQYF.

The chain carries TRBV11-3 and TRBJ2-3; D possibly corresponds to TRBD1 (5 bases). Germline loops: CDR1 SGHNT, CDR2 YENEEA. V was cut by 6 bases and J by 4 bases, with 14 bases left in between. The CDR3 is 14 amino acids. The CDR3 region has the DNA TGTGCCAGCAGTCCAGACAGCAGCGCAGATACGCAGTATTTT. Its translation: CASSPDSSADTQYF.

This clone was counted only a few times. The chain combines TRBV29-1 with TRBJ2-7; TRBD1 aligns across 10 bases. This CDR3 is built from 15 residues. CDR1 is SQVTM and CDR2 is ANQGSEA in the germline V gene. With V trimmed by 4 bases and J by 6 bases, 12 bases remained unmatched. DNA of the CDR3: TGCAGCGTTGGGGGGACGTCGACAGGGGGCCGCGAGCAGTACTTC. This gives the protein CSVGGTSTGGREQYF.

In its sample, this clone was seen a few times. J is TRBJ2-7 and V is TRBV9; D may correspond to TRBD1 or TRBD2 (6 bases each). In germline, CDR1 is SGDLS, CDR2 YYNGEE. CDR3 length: 16 amino acids. The V gene lost 4 bases and the J gene lost 2 bases, with 19 bases spanning the gap. The CDR3, as DNA: TGTGCCAGCAGCCCGCCCGGAGGGGGGCGGCCCTACGAGCAGTACTTC. Translated: CASSPPGGGRPYEQYF.

This sequence joins TRBV19 and TRBJ1-4; 7 nucleotides line up with TRBD1. The CDR3 runs to 16 residues. CDR1 and CDR2 from the germline V gene are LNHDA and SQIVND (reference sequence). Unmatched junction bases numbered 12, after V lost 4 bases and J lost 7 bases. Here the CDR3 DNA reads TGTGCCAGTAGTAGCCCCCGGGAGGGGGCTACTGAAAAACTGTTTTTT. This encodes CASSSPREGATEKLFF. The full variable domain, rest sourced from reference TRBV19 and TRBJ1-4, is DGGITQSPKYLFRKEGQNVTLSCEQNLNHDAMYWYRQDPGQGLRLIYYSQIVNDFQKGDIAEGYSVSREKKESFPLTVTSAQKNPTAFYLCASSSPREGATEKLFFGSGTQLSVL.

The chain combines TRBV29-1 with TRBJ2-7; D ambiguous. The CDR3 extends over 13 amino acids. V was clipped by 3 bases and J by 2 bases, with 11 bases between them. The germline V gene encodes CDR1 SQVTM and CDR2 ANQGSEA. CDR3 nucleotides: TGCAGCGTTGACACGGGCGGCCCCTACGAGCAGTACTTC. Translated: CSVDTGGPYEQYF.

This chain uses TRBV25-1 with TRBJ2-3; 12 nucleotides align to TRBD2. J gave up 0 bases and V 6 bases, and 1 base lay outside the gene matches. The CDR3 runs 15 residues. Germline V gene data show CDR1 as MGHDK and CDR2 as SYGVNS. The DNA of the CDR3 is TGTGCCAGCAGAGGACTAGCGGGGAGCACAGATACGCAGTATTTT. Amino acid sequence: CASRGLAGSTDTQYF.

This clone appeared many times. This rearrangement joins TRBV6-5 to TRBJ2-6, with 7 bases identical to TRBD1. Trimming took 6 bases from V and 1 from J; bases not matched to a gene: 3. The germline V gene encodes CDR1 MNHEY and CDR2 SVGAGI. The CDR3 runs to 15 residues. CDR3 amino acids: CASRVRGSGANVLTF. Written as DNA, the CDR3 is TGTGCCAGCAGGGTCAGGGGGTCTGGGGCCAACGTCCTGACTTTC.

As for this clone: The identical CDR3 is also encoded by other nucleotide sequences in the sample. This rearrangement joins TRBV30 to TRBJ1-4; D perhaps matches TRBD1 (6 bases). The CDR3 loop spans 13 amino acids. The germline V and J ends were trimmed by 0 bases and 4 bases, with 6 bases remaining between them. Germline V gene lookup returns CDR1 GTSNPN and CDR2 SVGIG (reference sequence). CDR3 nucleotides: TGTGCCTGGAGTGTACAGGGTAATGAAAAACTGTTTTTT. Protein product: CAWSVQGNEKLFF.

This clone was seen more than once but under ten times. This rearrangement joins TRBV6-1 to TRBJ1-5; TRBD1 matches at 8 bases. The germline CDR1 and CDR2 sequences are MNHNS and SASEGT. The junction had 8 bases not matched to a gene; V was cut back by 8 bases and J by 2 bases. The CDR3 sequence is 15 residues long. Here the CDR3 DNA reads TGTGCCAGCTTAAGACAGGGGCGGGGCAATCAGCCCCAGCATTTT. Its translation is CASLRQGRGNQPQHF.

The chain is built from TRBV7-3 and TRBJ2-5; D possibly corresponds to TRBD1 (5 bases). This CDR3 has 16 amino acids. V shed 1 base and J shed 1 base, with 13 bases lying between them. Germline loops: CDR1 SGHTA, CDR2 FQGTGA. The CDR3 DNA reads TGTGCCAGCAGCTTAAGGGGTAGGACACCCCAAGAGACCCAGTACTTC. This codes for CASSLRGRTPQETQYF.

CDR3 sequence reads: CASRPGGAGVQETQYF. Written as DNA, the CDR3 is TGCGCCAGCCGCCCCGGGGGAGCGGGAGTCCAAGAGACCCAGTACTTC. The V call is TRBV4-1, the J call TRBJ2-5; 8 nucleotides agree with TRBD2. From germline, CDR1 is MGHRA and CDR2 YSYEKL. V was clipped by 8 bases and J by 1 base; unmatched bases: 12. The CDR3 has 16 residues.